The entry below describes one TCR beta chain. The data derive from a study of shared T cell receptors in the human thymus. The repertoire was sequenced with immunoSEQ multiplex PCR; TCRdb's copy has only in-frame clones and lacks some. The table shows roughly 710,000 clones, with 80% to 90% occurring only once. V lost 6 bases to trimming and J lost 5 bases; unmatched junction nucleotides: 14. CDR3 length: 18 residues. CDR1 is SNHLY and CDR2 is FYNNEI in the germline V gene. The same data also went into a second study, on human thymus T cells. Per that paper: Donation was from healthy Finnish infants who were having corrective surgery that addressed congenital heart defects. Resections from corrective heart surgery provided thymus tissue. Thymic and blood repertoires showed apparently biased V and J gene usage. A high degree of thymic repertoire overlap among unrelated individuals was reported in related research.

This TCR was sampled from a girl under three years old with a congenital heart defect. Sequencing used thymocytes. V and J are TRBV2 and TRBJ2-3, with 13 bases aligning to TRBD2. The CDR3 DNA follows: TGTGCCAGCAGGGGACTAGCGGGGCGCTCCACAAAGGGAGATACGCAGTATTTT. It codes for CASRGLAGRSTKGDTQYF.